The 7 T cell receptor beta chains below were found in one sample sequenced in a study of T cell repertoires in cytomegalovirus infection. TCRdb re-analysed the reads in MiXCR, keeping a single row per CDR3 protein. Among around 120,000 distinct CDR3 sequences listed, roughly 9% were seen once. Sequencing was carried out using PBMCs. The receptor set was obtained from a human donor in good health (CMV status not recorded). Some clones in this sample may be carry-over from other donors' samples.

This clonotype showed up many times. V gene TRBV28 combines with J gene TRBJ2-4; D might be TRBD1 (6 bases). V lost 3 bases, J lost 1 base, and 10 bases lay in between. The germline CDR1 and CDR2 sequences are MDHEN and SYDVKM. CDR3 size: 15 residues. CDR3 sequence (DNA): TGTGCCAGCAGTTTGCCTGACAGGGCCAAAAACATTCAGTACTTC. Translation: CASSLPDRAKNIQYF.

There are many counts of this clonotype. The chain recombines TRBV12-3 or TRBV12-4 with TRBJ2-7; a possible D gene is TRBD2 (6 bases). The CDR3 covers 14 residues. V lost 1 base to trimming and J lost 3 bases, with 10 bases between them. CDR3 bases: TGTGCCAGCAGTTTAGAGGGAGGCCTCTACGAGCAGTACTTC. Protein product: CASSLEGGLYEQYF.

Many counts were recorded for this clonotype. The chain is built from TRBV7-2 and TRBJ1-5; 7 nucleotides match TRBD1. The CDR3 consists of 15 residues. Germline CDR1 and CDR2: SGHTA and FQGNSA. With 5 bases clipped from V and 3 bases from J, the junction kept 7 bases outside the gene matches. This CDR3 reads CASSPGDSHNQPQHF. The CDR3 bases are TGTGCCAGCAGCCCGGGGGACAGTCACAATCAGCCCCAGCATTTT.

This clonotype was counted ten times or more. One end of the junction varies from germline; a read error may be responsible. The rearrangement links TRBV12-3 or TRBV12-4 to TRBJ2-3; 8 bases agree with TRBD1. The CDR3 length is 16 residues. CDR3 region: CASSVAGTGDTDTQYF. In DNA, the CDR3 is TGTGCCAGCAGTGTAGCCGGGACAGGAGACACAGATACGCAGTATTTT.

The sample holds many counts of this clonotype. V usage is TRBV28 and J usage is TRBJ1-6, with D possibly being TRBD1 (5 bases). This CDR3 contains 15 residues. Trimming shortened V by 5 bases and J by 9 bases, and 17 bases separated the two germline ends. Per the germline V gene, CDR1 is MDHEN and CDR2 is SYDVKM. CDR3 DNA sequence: TGTGCCAGCAGTCTAGGATTGGGGGGAAGTTCACCCCTCCACTTT. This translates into CASSLGLGGSSPLHF.

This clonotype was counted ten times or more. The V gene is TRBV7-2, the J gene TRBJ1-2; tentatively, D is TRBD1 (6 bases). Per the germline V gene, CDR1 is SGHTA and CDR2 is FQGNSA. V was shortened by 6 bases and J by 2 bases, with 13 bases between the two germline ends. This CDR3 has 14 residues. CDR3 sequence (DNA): TGTGCCAGCAGACCTGGGGGCTCCAACTATGGCTACACCTTC. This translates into CASRPGGSNYGYTF.

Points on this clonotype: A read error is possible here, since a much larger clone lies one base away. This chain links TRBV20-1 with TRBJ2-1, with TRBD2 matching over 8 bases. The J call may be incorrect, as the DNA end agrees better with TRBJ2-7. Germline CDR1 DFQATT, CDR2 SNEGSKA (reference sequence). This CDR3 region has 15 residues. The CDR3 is CSARDVQRGNNEQYF. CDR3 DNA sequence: TGCAGTGCTAGAGATGTCCAGCGGGGGAACAATGAGCAGTACTTC.